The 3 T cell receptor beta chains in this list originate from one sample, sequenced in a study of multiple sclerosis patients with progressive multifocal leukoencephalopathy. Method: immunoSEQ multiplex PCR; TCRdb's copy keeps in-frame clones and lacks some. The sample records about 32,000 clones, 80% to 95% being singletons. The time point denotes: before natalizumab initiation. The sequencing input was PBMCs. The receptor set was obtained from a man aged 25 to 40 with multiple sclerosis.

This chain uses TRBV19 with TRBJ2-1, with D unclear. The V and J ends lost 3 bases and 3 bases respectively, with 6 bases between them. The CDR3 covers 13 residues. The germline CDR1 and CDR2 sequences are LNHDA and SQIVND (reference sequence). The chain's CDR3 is CASSMGSYNEQFF. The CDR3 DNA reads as TGTGCCAGTAGTATGGGCAGCTACAATGAGCAGTTCTTC.

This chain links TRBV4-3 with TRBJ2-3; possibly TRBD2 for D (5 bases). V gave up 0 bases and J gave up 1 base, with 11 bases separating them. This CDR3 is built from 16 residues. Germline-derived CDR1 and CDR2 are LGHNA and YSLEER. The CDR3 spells CASSQDLATRTDTQYF. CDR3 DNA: TGCGCCAGCAGCCAAGATTTAGCGACCCGCACAGATACGCAGTATTTT.

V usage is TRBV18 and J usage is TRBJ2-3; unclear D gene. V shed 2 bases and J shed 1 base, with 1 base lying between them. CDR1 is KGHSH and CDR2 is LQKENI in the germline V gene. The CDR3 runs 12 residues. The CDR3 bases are TGTGCCAGCTCACCAGGCACAGATACGCAGTATTTT. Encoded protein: CASSPGTDTQYF.